This T cell receptor beta chain emerged from a study of T-cell memory formation after mild COVID-19. This clonotype was observed a handful of times. The CDR3 is made up of 13 amino acids. Germline CDR1 is SGHVS and CDR2 is FNYEAQ. Trimming removed 5 bases at V and 3 bases at J, with 11 bases between. A single record per CDR3 protein comes from TCRdb applying MiXCR to the 5' RACE reads. The repertoire includes under 550,000 distinct CDR3 sequences, about 20% of them detected once, and roughly an eighth sits in the top ten. The V and J genes are TRBV7-6 and TRBJ2-7, with D unresolved. Material for sequencing was PBMCs or a T cell subset sorted from them (not recorded which). The sequence was collected from an adult woman who had mild COVID-19 (a few samples of this study predate the infection). Cell type and time point are not known. The CDR3 DNA reads TGTGCCAGCAGCCAAACCCCGGGCTACGAGCAGTACTTC. As protein: CASSQTPGYEQYF.